The next 32 T cell receptor beta chains were all read from a single sample in a study of blood T cells in healthy people across ages (dated by TCRdb to between 2014 and 2017). Library prep was done by 5' RACE. The sequencer listed for this sample is Illumina HiSeq 2500. The second PCR ran for about 7 to 11 cycles and used a J-beta primer mix along with a sample-barcoded 5' primer. TCRdb reanalyzed the raw reads on its own, using fastp at Q25 for trimming and MiXCR for clone calling, and kept in-frame beta chains. Each CDR3 protein appears once, grouped with its most common genes and DNA. Here the sample has just under 900,000 distinct CDR3 sequences; around 30% occur a single time. Of the sample, roughly 17% is held by the ten largest clones. Material: blood. These receptors all come from a woman aged 80 or over in good health.

This clonotype was detected ten times or more. The chain uses TRBV20-1 and TRBJ2-5, with 7 bases identical to TRBD2. V lost 4 bases and J lost 5; bases outside the gene matches: 4. The CDR3 spans 12 residues. Germline CDR1 DFQATT, CDR2 SNEGSKA (reference sequence). CDR3 residues: CSAKWGGETQYF. The CDR3, as DNA: TGCAGTGCTAAATGGGGAGGGGAGACCCAGTACTTC.

This clonotype has a handful of counts. The chain has TRBV11-2 and TRBJ2-1; TRBD2 agrees at 8 bases. The germline CDR1 and CDR2 sequences are SGHAT and FQNNGV. The CDR3 is 16 amino acids. Losses at the gene ends were 3 bases for V and 10 bases for J; bases not matched to a gene: 14. The CDR3 DNA reads TGTGCCAGCAGCTTGGTCGGGGGGGGGAAAAAAAGCGAGCAGTTCTTC. Amino acid sequence: CASSLVGGGKKSEQFF.

This clonotype occurred once. CDR3: CASSQGLDFGTYEQYF. The CDR3 coding sequence is TGTGCCAGCAGCCAAGGGCTGGATTTTGGGACCTACGAGCAGTACTTC. This chain joins TRBV3-1 and TRBJ2-7; D is uncertain. The CDR3 extends over 16 amino acids. Germline V gene sequence: CDR1 LGHDT, CDR2 YNNKEL (reference sequence). The V end lost 1 base, the J end lost 2 bases, and 15 bases lay between the germline ends.

As to this clonotype: One base away lies a much larger clone, so this may be a sequencing read error. The chain combines TRBV21-1 with TRBJ1-5; the DNA was not compared with TRBD1, the D call given in the table. TRBV21-1 is a recognized pseudogene. This CDR3 region has 12 residues. The CDR3 nucleotides are TGTGCCAGCAGCACTTACAGGAGTACCCAGCATTTT. Amino acids: CASSTYRSTQHF.

In regard to this clonotype: A much bigger clone sits one base away, suggesting this may be a read error. The CDR3 DNA reads TGTGCCAGCAGTGAAGCAAAGCGGGGGGGCGGGACCCAGTACTTC. It encodes CASSEAKRGGGTQYF. The V gene is TRBV2, the J gene TRBJ2-5; the match to TRBD2 covers 10 bases. V gave up 0 bases and J gave up 7 bases; unmatched junction bases: 5. The CDR3 contains 15 residues. CDR1 is SNHLY and CDR2 is FYNNEI in the germline V gene.

The chain carries TRBV5-1 and TRBJ2-1; D is unresolved. This CDR3 spans 14 amino acids. V lost 10 bases, J lost 4 bases, and 18 bases lay in between. Germline V gene sequence: CDR1 SGHRS, CDR2 YFSETQ. CDR3 residues: CASSFGQTYNEQFF. For the CDR3, the DNA is TGCGCCTCCAGCTTCGGGCAAACGTACAATGAGCAGTTCTTC.

Concerning this clonotype itself: Given a much more abundant clone one base away, this may be a read error. The J gene is TRBJ2-1, the V gene TRBV7-2; unclear D gene. The V end was cut by 4 bases, the J end by 9 bases, with 16 bases between. The CDR3 has 14 residues. Germline loops: CDR1 SGHTA, CDR2 FQGNSA. The CDR3 reads CASSCTPDGGEQFF. The CDR3 nucleotides are TGTGCCAGCAGCTGTACGCCGGACGGCGGTGAGCAGTTCTTC.

This clonotype has a count of ten or more. The chain links TRBV20-1 to TRBJ1-6, with D maybe TRBD1 (6 bases). Germline CDR1 reads DFQATT; CDR2 reads SNEGSKA (reference sequence). V shed 1 base and J shed 7 bases, with 11 bases lying between them. This CDR3 comprises 14 residues. CDR3 bases: TGCAGTGCTAGAGGGGACATTGGCAATTCACCCCTCCACTTT. It translates to CSARGDIGNSPLHF.

This clonotype was found a few times. The rearrangement links TRBV28 to TRBJ2-5; no reliable D call. CDR3 length: 13 residues. Germline CDR1 MDHEN, CDR2 SYDVKM. V lost 0 bases, J lost 4 bases, and 6 bases lay in between. The CDR3 reads CASSLWVGETQYF. The CDR3 DNA is TGTGCCAGCAGTTTATGGGTAGGAGAGACCCAGTACTTC.

The J gene is TRBJ1-1, the V gene TRBV20-1; D is possibly TRBD1 (5 bases). V lost 6 bases and J 3 bases, leaving 17 bases between the germline ends. The CDR3 runs to 14 residues. Germline CDR1 is DFQATT and CDR2 is SNEGSKA (reference sequence). The CDR3 bases are TGCAGTGCGGGGGGGACGGCATTGTACACTGAAGCTTTCTTT. It codes for CSAGGTALYTEAFF.

This rearrangement joins TRBV7-2 to TRBJ1-5, with a tentative D call TRBD1 (5 bases). Deletions cut 4 bases from V and 3 bases from J, with 13 bases between. Germline CDR1 is SGHTA and CDR2 is FQGNSA. The CDR3 runs to 15 residues. The CDR3, as DNA: TGTGCCAGCAGCTCTTTTACAGGCTCCAATCAGCCCCAGCATTTT. This encodes CASSSFTGSNQPQHF.

The table lists this clonotype with many counts. The rearrangement uses TRBV4-3 and TRBJ2-7; D might be TRBD1 (5 bases). This CDR3 contains 15 residues. Trimming shortened V by 0 bases and J by 2 bases, and 11 bases separated the two germline ends. Germline values: CDR1 LGHNA, CDR2 YSLEER. CDR3 nucleotides: TGCGCCAGCAGCCAAGATATTACCAGGGCCTACGAGCAGTACTTC. The encoded protein is CASSQDITRAYEQYF.

CDR3 region: CASRYIAGDEKLFF. The CDR3 region has the DNA TGTGCCAGCAGATACATCGCGGGGGATGAAAAACTGTTTTTT. The chain recombines TRBV2 with TRBJ1-4; TRBD1 might be the D (5 bases). The germline V gene encodes CDR1 SNHLY and CDR2 FYNNEI. The CDR3 has 14 amino acids. Trimming removed 6 bases from V and 6 bases from J, with 14 bases in between.

CDR3 loop: CASSWGTRSYNEQFF. CDR3 coding DNA: TGTGCCAGCAGCTGGGGGACCCGCTCCTACAATGAGCAGTTCTTC. The genes are TRBV7-3 and TRBJ2-1; the D call may be TRBD1 or TRBD2 (5 bases each). Looked up from germline, CDR1 is SGHTA and CDR2 is FQGTGA. The CDR3 spans 15 residues. The V end was cut by 4 bases, the J end by 0 bases, with 10 bases between.

This clonotype appeared a few times. This chain connects TRBV3-1 to TRBJ1-6; D is undetermined. Trimming stripped 1 base from V and 8 bases from J, with 9 bases between. Germline assignment: CDR1 LGHDT and CDR2 YNNKEL (reference sequence). The CDR3 totals 14 residues. This CDR3 reads CASSQAGRDSPLHF. The CDR3 DNA reads as TGTGCCAGCAGCCAAGCCGGAAGAGATTCACCCCTCCACTTT. The full variable domain, with the rest looked up from reference TRBV3-1 and TRBJ1-6, is DTAVSQTPKYLVTQMGNDKSIKCEQNLGHDTMYWYKQDSKKFLKIMFSYNNKELIINETVPNRFSPKSPDKAHLNLHINSLELGDSAVYFCASSQAGRDSPLHFGNGTRLTVT.

Worth noting for this clonotype: A much more abundant neighbour one base away suggests this may be a read error. This rearrangement joins TRBV12-3 or TRBV12-4 to TRBJ2-7; D may match TRBD1 or TRBD2 (5 bases each). The J call may be wrong; the DNA end is better matched by TRBJ2-5. The length of the CDR3 is 12 residues. The CDR3 loop is CASRPGRETQYF. The CDR3 nucleotides read TGTGCCAGCAGGCCAGGGAGAGAGACCCAGTACTTC.

This clonotype was recorded at least ten times. J is TRBJ1-2 and V is TRBV7-2, with 11 bases lining up with TRBD1. The V gene end was trimmed by 1 base and the J gene end by 4 bases; junction bases not matched to a gene: 2. Germline CDR1 and CDR2: SGHTA and FQGNSA. The CDR3 totals 15 residues. The DNA for the CDR3 is TGTGCCAGCAGCTTAGGGACAGGGGGCAGCTATGGCTACACCTTC. It specifies CASSLGTGGSYGYTF. The full variable domain, its missing parts supplied by reference TRBV7-2 and TRBJ1-2, is GAGVSQSPSNKVTEKGKDVELRCDPISGHTALYWYRQSLGQGLEFLIYFQGNSAPDKSGLPSDRFSAERTGGSVSTLTIQRTQQEDSAVYLCASSLGTGGSYGYTFGSGTRLTVV.

V gene TRBV28 combines with J gene TRBJ2-7; 13 nucleotides line up with TRBD2. TRBJ2-5 matches the DNA end more closely, so the J call is doubtful. Germline loops: CDR1 MDHEN, CDR2 SYDVKM. The CDR3 runs 16 residues. The DNA of the CDR3 is TGTGCCAGCAGTGAGACTAGCGGGGGGAAAAAAGGGACCCAGTACTTC. It is translated as CASSETSGGKKGTQYF.

This chain connects TRBV29-1 to TRBJ1-2, with D unresolved. Germline lookup yields CDR1 SQVTM and CDR2 ANQGSEA. The CDR3 length is 10 residues. V was pared by 0 bases and J by 6 bases, with 2 bases between. The CDR3 DNA is TGCAGCGTTGAAGAGGATGGCTACACCTTC. This gives the protein CSVEEDGYTF.

This clonotype occurred a few times. The V call is TRBV3-1, the J call TRBJ2-7; D gene uncertain. CDR1 and CDR2 from the germline V gene are LGHDT and YNNKEL (reference sequence). V lost 4 bases and J 0 bases, leaving 19 bases between the germline ends. CDR3 length equals 17 residues. CDR3: CASSPKGRLELSYEQYF. CDR3 DNA sequence: TGTGCCAGCAGCCCCAAGGGTCGTCTCGAGCTCTCCTACGAGCAGTACTTC.

About this clonotype itself: A single base separates this from a much larger clone, so it may be a read error. The rearrangement links TRBV28 to TRBJ2-4, with 7 bases identical to TRBD1. The V segment lost 7 bases and the J segment 9 bases; nucleotides outside the gene matches: 21. The CDR3 covers 17 residues. The germline CDR1 and CDR2 sequences are MDHEN and SYDVKM. The CDR3 nucleotides are TGTGCCAGCAACCCTCCCCTGGGGACAGAACGAGGTGGCATTCAGTACTTC. It translates to CASNPPLGTERGGIQYF. Variable domain in full (rest from reference TRBV28 and TRBJ2-4): DVKVTQSSRYLVKRTGEKVFLECVQDMDHENMFWYRQDPGLGLRLIYFSYDVKMKEKGDIPEGYSVSREKKERFSLILESASTNQTSMYLCASNPPLGTERGGIQYFGAGTRLSVL.

V gene TRBV10-3 combines with J gene TRBJ2-4, with TRBD2 matching over 7 bases. The trim removed 6 bases at V and 3 bases at J, leaving 2 bases unmatched. CDR1 and CDR2 from the germline V gene are ENHRY and SYGVKD. The CDR3 length is 13 residues. The CDR3, as DNA: TGTGCCATCAGCGGGGAGGGCAAAAACATTCAGTACTTC. It encodes CAISGEGKNIQYF.

This clonotype was counted a few times. The chain joins TRBV7-9 to TRBJ1-6; 8 bases agree with TRBD1. The CDR3 consists of 13 residues. The ends lost 5 bases at V and 11 bases at J; junction bases unmatched: 5. Germline values: CDR1 SEHNR, CDR2 FQNEAQ (reference sequence). CDR3: CASSDTGGAPLHF. The DNA of the CDR3 is TGTGCCAGCAGCGATACAGGGGGGGCACCCCTCCACTTT.

Turning to this clonotype: A much larger clone is a single base away; this may be a read error. This chain joins TRBV12-3 or TRBV12-4 and TRBJ2-5; 8 bases are shared with TRBD2. The V and J ends lost 5 bases and 2 bases, in that order; junction bases with no gene match: 13. The CDR3 is 17 amino acids. Here the CDR3 reads CASSRPGRAGVQETQYF. For the CDR3, the DNA is TGTGCCAGCAGTCGCCCGGGACGAGCGGGGGTTCAAGAGACCCAGTACTTC.

This clonotype was recorded at least ten times. The gene calls are TRBV12-3 or TRBV12-4 and TRBJ2-7; 8 nucleotides align to TRBD1. J gave up 6 bases and V 4 bases, and 8 bases lay outside the gene matches. There are 14 residues in the CDR3. CDR3 sequence (DNA): TGTGCCAGCAGTTCTCAGACAGGGGTTGGCGAGCAGTACTTC. This translates into CASSSQTGVGEQYF.

Many counts were recorded for this clonotype. The chain carries TRBV6-5 and TRBJ1-5, with D perhaps TRBD1 (6 bases). There are 14 residues in the CDR3. The germline V gene encodes CDR1 MNHEY and CDR2 SVGAGI. With 0 bases removed from V and 6 bases from J, the gap between germline ends came to 9 bases. CDR3 amino acids: CASSYSRGGQPQHF. For the CDR3, the DNA is TGTGCCAGCAGTTACTCCAGGGGTGGTCAGCCCCAGCATTTT.

This rearrangement joins TRBV6-5 to TRBJ1-6, with 11 bases identical to TRBD1. Germline CDR1 MNHEY, CDR2 SVGAGI. CDR3 length: 14 amino acids. The V and J ends lost 7 bases and 7 bases, in that order; junction bases with no gene match: 3. The DNA of the CDR3 is TGTGCCAGCACTTGGGACAGGGGGAATTCACCCCTCCACTTT. It encodes CASTWDRGNSPLHF.

This clonotype was observed a handful of times. Given a much more abundant clone one base away, this may be a read error. The chain carries TRBV7-2 and TRBJ2-1, with 8 bases that match TRBD1. From germline, CDR1 is SGHTA and CDR2 FQGNSA. The ends lost 3 bases at V and 13 bases at J; junction bases unmatched: 5. The CDR3 has 12 amino acids. The CDR3 nucleotides are TGTGCCAGCAGCTTTGGGACAGGTGGCCAGTTCTTC. Encoded protein: CASSFGTGGQFF.

Only a few counts were recorded for this clonotype. This sequence joins TRBV5-1 and TRBJ2-5; D remains unclear. In germline, CDR1 is SGHRS, CDR2 YFSETQ. CDR3 length: 14 residues. Trimming removed 3 bases at V and 0 bases at J, with 9 bases between. CDR3 nucleotides: TGCGCCAGCAGCTACACCAGCAACCAAGAGACCCAGTACTTC. Its protein product is CASSYTSNQETQYF.

In its sample, this clonotype was seen many times. J is TRBJ2-3 and V is TRBV7-2; 7 bases match TRBD2. Germline V lookup: CDR1 SGHTA, CDR2 FQGNSA. After removal of 0 bases from V and 2 bases from J, the junction contained 5 bases not matched to a gene. CDR3 size: 16 residues. CDR3 sequence (DNA): TGTGCCAGCAGCTTAGCGTTGGGGGGGTTCACAGATACGCAGTATTTT. This translates into CASSLALGGFTDTQYF.

This clonotype has at least ten counts. The rearrangement joins TRBV29-1 to TRBJ1-2, with a possible D match to TRBD1 (6 bases). Germline-derived CDR1 and CDR2 are SQVTM and ANQGSEA. V was shortened by 5 bases and J by 5 bases, with 9 bases between the two germline ends. This CDR3 contains 11 residues. As DNA, the CDR3 is TGCAGCGTTACTACAGGGTATGGCTACACCTTC. This gives the protein CSVTTGYGYTF.

The rearrangement uses TRBV7-6 and TRBJ2-6; D is undetermined. CDR3 length equals 15 residues. Trimming removed 1 base from V and 3 bases from J, with 7 bases in between. From germline, CDR1 is SGHVS and CDR2 FNYEAQ. DNA of the CDR3: TGTGCCAGCAGCTTAGAGGTTGGTGGGGCCAACGTCCTGACTTTC. Translated, it gives CASSLEVGGANVLTF.